Listed below are T cell receptor beta chains from one sample, sequenced in a study of blood T cell repertoires in COVID-19. TCRdb's table, derived via immunoSEQ multiplex PCR, lists solely in-frame clones and lacks some. The data contain some 200,000 clones, about nine tenths of them singletons. Specimen: peripheral blood. Receptors were obtained from a woman aged 40 to 50 with acute or convalescent COVID-19. Both conserved end residues are part of each CDR3. The D gene is left open where the match is weak. Clone size is not always given. Where it is, it says once, few, many or a class for expanded clones.

abundance: once
j_gene: TRBJ1-2
v_gene: TRBV7-3
d_gene: -
CDR3aa: CASSSYVAEGYTF
CDR3nt: TGTGCCAGCAGCTCCTACGTGGCGGAGGGCTACACCTTC

abundance: -
j_gene: TRBJ1-6
v_gene: TRBV6-1
d_gene: TRBD1
CDR3aa: CASSEATGDAYNSPLHF
CDR3nt: TGTGCCAGCAGTGAAGCGACAGGGGATGCCTATAATTCACCCCTCCACTTT

abundance: -
j_gene: TRBJ2-1
v_gene: TRBV9
d_gene: -
CDR3aa: CASSVYSNSYNEQFF
CDR3nt: TGTGCCAGCAGCGTATACAGCAACTCCTACAATGAGCAGTTCTTC

abundance: -
j_gene: TRBJ1-3
v_gene: TRBV25-1
d_gene: -
CDR3aa: CASSELGAGNTIYF
CDR3nt: TGTGCCAGCAGTGAATTAGGGGCTGGAAACACCATATATTTT

abundance: -
j_gene: TRBJ1-5
v_gene: TRBV5-6
d_gene: -
CDR3aa: CASSLGGNFNQPQHF
CDR3nt: TGTGCCAGCAGCTTAGGCGGGAACTTCAATCAGCCCCAGCATTTT

abundance: -
j_gene: TRBJ2-2
v_gene: TRBV10-3
d_gene: TRBD1
CDR3aa: CATRGGSGQGTSGELFF
CDR3nt: TGTGCCACCAGGGGCGGTTCGGGACAGGGGACATCCGGGGAGCTGTTTTTT

abundance: -
j_gene: TRBJ1-2
v_gene: TRBV3-1/TRBV3-2
d_gene: TRBD1
CDR3aa: CASSQGAWDRDPLGYGYTF
CDR3nt: TGTGCCAGCAGCCAAGGAGCGTGGGACAGGGATCCCCTCGGCTATGGCTACACCTTC

abundance: -
j_gene: TRBJ2-5
v_gene: TRBV4-1
d_gene: TRBD2
CDR3aa: CASSHYGTSGQETQYF
CDR3nt: TGCGCCAGCAGCCATTACGGGACTAGCGGGCAAGAGACCCAGTACTTC

abundance: -
j_gene: TRBJ2-1
v_gene: TRBV28
d_gene: -
CDR3aa: CASSLGGAGSIWEQFF
CDR3nt: TGTGCCAGCAGTTTAGGAGGGGCTGGGTCAATATGGGAGCAGTTCTTC

abundance: -
j_gene: TRBJ1-4
v_gene: TRBV7-2
d_gene: TRBD1
CDR3aa: CASSSTGYELPNEKLFF
CDR3nt: TGTGCCAGCAGCTCGACAGGGTACGAGTTACCGAATGAAAAACTGTTTTTT

abundance: -
j_gene: TRBJ1-1
v_gene: TRBV6-4
d_gene: -
CDR3aa: CASTDTAGGGVRTEAFF
CDR3nt: TGTGCCAGCACGGATACTGCGGGCGGGGGAGTACGAACTGAAGCTTTCTTT

abundance: -
j_gene: TRBJ2-3
v_gene: TRBV5-4
d_gene: TRBD2
CDR3aa: CASSFEAGPSTDTQYF
CDR3nt: TGTGCCAGCAGCTTTGAAGCGGGGCCTAGCACAGATACGCAGTATTTT

abundance: -
j_gene: TRBJ1-3
v_gene: TRBV5-4
d_gene: -
CDR3aa: CASSLAGGNTIYF
CDR3nt: TGTGCCAGCAGCTTGGCAGGGGGAAACACCATATATTTT

abundance: once
j_gene: TRBJ2-3
v_gene: TRBV5-1
d_gene: TRBD2
CDR3aa: CASAGWLAGDGDTQYF
CDR3nt: TGCGCCAGCGCGGGATGGTTAGCGGGGGACGGGGATACGCAGTATTTT

abundance: -
j_gene: TRBJ1-1
v_gene: TRBV29-1
d_gene: -
CDR3aa: CSVDPGRGVTEAFF
CDR3nt: TGCAGCGTTGATCCCGGGCGGGGGGTCACTGAAGCTTTCTTT

abundance: -
j_gene: TRBJ2-2
v_gene: TRBV4-1
d_gene: TRBD1
CDR3aa: CASSQAGQGIAGELFF
CDR3nt: TGCGCCAGCAGCCAAGCGGGACAGGGGATAGCCGGGGAGCTGTTTTTT

abundance: -
j_gene: TRBJ1-2
v_gene: TRBV7-9
d_gene: -
CDR3aa: CASSSGQWPNYGYTF
CDR3nt: TGTGCCAGCAGCTCTGGACAGTGGCCGAATTATGGCTACACCTTC

abundance: -
j_gene: TRBJ2-1
v_gene: TRBV2
d_gene: TRBD2
CDR3aa: CASIRTSGGINEQFF
CDR3nt: TGTGCCAGCATACGGACTAGCGGGGGGATAAATGAGCAGTTCTTC

abundance: -
j_gene: TRBJ1-2
v_gene: TRBV3-1/TRBV3-2
d_gene: -
CDR3aa: CASSQGSGGGYGYTF
CDR3nt: TGTGCCAGCAGCCAAGGATCCGGGGGTGGGTATGGCTACACCTTC

abundance: -
j_gene: TRBJ2-5
v_gene: TRBV9
d_gene: -
CDR3aa: CASSARSDGGTQYF
CDR3nt: TGTGCCAGCAGCGCCCGATCGGACGGGGGTACCCAGTACTTC

abundance: -
j_gene: TRBJ1-5
v_gene: TRBV2
d_gene: -
CDR3aa: CASMGSRVSNQPQHF
CDR3nt: TGTGCCAGCATGGGGTCCAGGGTTAGCAATCAGCCCCAGCATTTT

abundance: -
j_gene: TRBJ1-2
v_gene: TRBV2
d_gene: -
CDR3aa: CASSVRLNYGYTF
CDR3nt: TGTGCCAGCAGTGTTAGATTAAACTATGGCTACACCTTC

abundance: -
j_gene: TRBJ2-4
v_gene: TRBV7-9
d_gene: -
CDR3aa: CASSLGRLQGGKNIQYF
CDR3nt: TGTGCCAGCAGCTTGGGACGGTTGCAGGGAGGCAAAAACATTCAGTACTTC

abundance: -
j_gene: TRBJ1-1
v_gene: TRBV7-2
d_gene: -
CDR3aa: CASSPARGARTEAFF
CDR3nt: TGTGCCAGCAGCCCCGCGCGGGGCGCAAGGACTGAAGCTTTCTTT

abundance: -
j_gene: TRBJ1-3
v_gene: TRBV10-3
d_gene: TRBD1
CDR3aa: CASRQGDNPGNTIYF
CDR3nt: TGTGCCTCACGACAGGGAGATAATCCTGGAAACACCATATATTTT

abundance: -
j_gene: TRBJ2-3
v_gene: TRBV11-2
d_gene: TRBD2
CDR3aa: CASSSAGGARSDTQYF
CDR3nt: TGTGCCAGCAGCTCCGCCGGGGGGGCTCGATCAGATACGCAGTATTTT

abundance: -
j_gene: TRBJ2-1
v_gene: TRBV29-1
d_gene: -
CDR3aa: CSAVPGGSYNEQFF
CDR3nt: TGCAGCGCCGTTCCGGGTGGCTCCTACAATGAGCAGTTCTTC

abundance: -
j_gene: TRBJ2-3
v_gene: TRBV4-1
d_gene: -
CDR3aa: CASSQVILRDTQYF
CDR3nt: TGCGCCAGCAGCCAGGTTATCCTACGCGATACGCAGTATTTT

abundance: -
j_gene: TRBJ2-3
v_gene: TRBV19
d_gene: -
CDR3aa: CASSPRRGHLTDTQYF
CDR3nt: TGTGCCAGTAGTCCCCGCAGGGGACACCTCACAGATACGCAGTATTTT

abundance: -
j_gene: TRBJ1-1
v_gene: TRBV19
d_gene: -
CDR3aa: CASSIGSDYTEAFF
CDR3nt: TGTGCCAGTAGTATAGGTTCAGATTACACTGAAGCTTTCTTT

abundance: -
j_gene: TRBJ2-5
v_gene: TRBV2
d_gene: TRBD2
CDR3aa: CASSVGGGQETQYF
CDR3nt: TGTGCCAGCAGTGTAGGCGGGGGCCAAGAGACCCAGTACTTC

abundance: -
j_gene: TRBJ2-5
v_gene: TRBV15
d_gene: -
CDR3aa: CATSRDAGARGETQYF
CDR3nt: TGTGCCACCAGCAGAGATGCGGGGGCCCGGGGAGAGACCCAGTACTTC

abundance: -
j_gene: TRBJ2-4
v_gene: TRBV7-8
d_gene: -
CDR3aa: CASSLAQGQDIQYF
CDR3nt: TGTGCCAGCAGCTTAGCCCAGGGCCAAGACATTCAGTACTTC

abundance: -
j_gene: TRBJ1-1
v_gene: TRBV27
d_gene: -
CDR3aa: CASSLFDMNTEAFF
CDR3nt: TGTGCCAGCAGTTTATTTGACATGAACACTGAAGCTTTCTTT

abundance: -
j_gene: TRBJ1-2
v_gene: TRBV2
d_gene: TRBD1
CDR3aa: CASREGQGIANYGYTF
CDR3nt: TGTGCCAGCAGGGAGGGACAGGGAATAGCTAACTATGGCTACACCTTC

abundance: -
j_gene: TRBJ1-2
v_gene: TRBV6-1
d_gene: -
CDR3aa: CASSEVTGANYGYTF
CDR3nt: TGTGCCAGCAGTGAAGTTACAGGAGCTAACTATGGCTACACCTTC